Following are 17 T cell receptor beta chains from one sample sequenced in a study of T cells in pancreatic ductal adenocarcinoma. Only in-frame clones appear in the TCRdb table, and some are missing; sequencing was by immunoSEQ multiplex PCR. Counted here are over 100,000 clones, roughly 95% occurring once; the ten biggest clones make up 3.1%. Selected pancreatic ductal adenocarcinoma patients had undergone surgery without neoadjuvant therapy. Sequencing used PBMCs. The receptors originated from a human donor with pancreatic ductal adenocarcinoma.

This chain joins TRBV10-3 and TRBJ2-3; 13 nucleotides line up with TRBD2. The CDR3 is 17 amino acids. Trimming removed 5 bases from V and 3 bases from J; junction bases left unmatched: 8. The germline V gene encodes CDR1 ENHRY and CDR2 SYGVKD. The CDR3 DNA is TGTGCCATCAGTTCCCGACTAGCGGGAGGACAGACAGATACGCAGTATTTT. It is translated as CAISSRLAGGQTDTQYF.

The chain is built from TRBV2 and TRBJ2-1, with 7 bases aligning to TRBD2. V shed 4 bases and J 6 bases; nucleotides not matched to a gene: 9. Germline V gives CDR1 SNHLY, CDR2 FYNNEI. There are 15 residues in the CDR3. The CDR3 here is CASSATGEGLNEQFF. The DNA for the CDR3 is TGTGCCAGCAGTGCCACGGGGGAGGGCCTCAATGAGCAGTTCTTC.

This rearrangement joins TRBV4-1 to TRBJ2-5; a possible D gene is TRBD1 (5 bases). CDR1 and CDR2 from the germline V gene are MGHRA and YSYEKL. The length of the CDR3 is 12 residues. The V end was cut by 3 bases, the J end by 7 bases, with 9 bases between. The DNA of the CDR3 is TGCGCCAGCAGCCAGCGGCAGGGGACCCAGTACTTC. Protein: CASSQRQGTQYF.

The chain couples TRBV5-1 to TRBJ2-7, with 7 bases fitting TRBD1. The CDR3 is 14 residues long. Germline trimming cut 3 bases from V and 2 bases from J; bases unmatched to any gene: 5. The V gene's germline CDR1 is SGHRS and CDR2 YFSETQ. The CDR3 is CASSSTGSTYEQYF. The CDR3 DNA is TGCGCCAGCAGCTCGACAGGGTCTACCTACGAGCAGTACTTC.

V and J are TRBV5-1 and TRBJ2-2, with D perhaps TRBD1 (5 bases). Germline CDR1 SGHRS, CDR2 YFSETQ. This CDR3 spans 15 amino acids. The ends were cut back, 1 base at V and 7 bases at J, with 14 bases in the middle. DNA for the CDR3: TGCGCCAGCAGCTTGCTCCCAGGGTGGGGCGGGGAGCTGTTTTTT. Its translation: CASSLLPGWGGELFF.

V usage is TRBV20-1 and J usage is TRBJ2-7; weak D call: TRBD2 (5 bases). The CDR3 has 11 residues. The ends were cut back, 7 bases at V and 2 bases at J, with 9 bases in the middle. Germline-derived CDR1 and CDR2 are DFQATT and SNEGSKA (reference sequence). CDR3 in amino acids: CSVGRTYEQYF. CDR3 nucleotides: TGCAGTGTGGGGAGAACCTACGAGCAGTACTTC.

The V gene is TRBV2, the J gene TRBJ2-1; tentatively, D is TRBD1 (7 bases). The CDR3 spans 16 residues. Looked up from germline, CDR1 is SNHLY and CDR2 is FYNNEI. The ends were cut back, 6 bases at V and 2 bases at J, with 17 bases in the middle. This chain's CDR3 is CASSRMGGTAYNEQFF. CDR3 DNA: TGTGCCAGCAGCCGAATGGGCGGGACAGCCTACAATGAGCAGTTCTTC. Together with reference TRBV2 and TRBJ2-1, the CDR3 gives the full variable domain: EPEVTQTPSHQVTQMGQEVILRCVPISNHLYFYWYRQILGQKVEFLVSFYNNEISEKSEIFDDQFSVERPDGSNFTLKIRSTKLEDSAMYFCASSRMGGTAYNEQFFGPGTRLTVL.

Remarks on this clone: The same CDR3 is also encoded by other DNA sequences in this sample. CDR3 nucleotide sequence: TGTGCCAGCAGCCCCGCAGGGAACACTGAAGCTTTCTTT. Protein: CASSPAGNTEAFF. V is TRBV6-5 and J is TRBJ1-1, with D hard to call. Germline V lookup: CDR1 MNHEY, CDR2 SVGAGI. Between the trimmed V and J ends, which lost 6 bases and 1 base, there was a span of 9 bases. This CDR3 comprises 13 residues.

The CDR3 region is CASSSPGREVGYTF. The CDR3 nucleotides are TGTGCCAGCAGTTCGCCGGGCCGGGAGGTTGGCTACACCTTC. The V and J genes are TRBV27 and TRBJ1-2, with no clear D. V lost 4 bases and J lost 7, with 16 bases in between. This CDR3 region has 14 residues. The V gene's germline CDR1 is MNHEY and CDR2 SMNVEV (reference sequence).

This chain joins TRBV6-5 and TRBJ1-2; TRBD1 agrees at 8 bases. V dropped 2 bases and J dropped 8; count of bases not matched to a gene: 7. The CDR3 runs 14 residues. Germline assignment: CDR1 MNHEY and CDR2 SVGAGI. The CDR3 bases are TGTGCCAGCAGTTACGAGGACAGGGCTGCCGGCTACACCTTC. This sequence encodes CASSYEDRAAGYTF.

V is TRBV6-6 and J is TRBJ2-1; tentative D call: TRBD2 (6 bases). Deletions cut 11 bases from V and 6 bases from J, with 20 bases between. Germline V gene lookup returns CDR1 MNHNY and CDR2 SVGAGI (reference sequence). CDR3 size: 14 residues. CDR3 nucleotide sequence: TGTGCCGGCTCGACAGTCGGGGGTTCCAATGAGCAGTTCTTC. Translated: CAGSTVGGSNEQFF.

The V call is TRBV20-1, the J call TRBJ2-7; weak D call: TRBD2 (6 bases). The ends were cut back, 7 bases at V and 6 bases at J, with 13 bases in the middle. The length of the CDR3 is 11 residues. CDR1 and CDR2 from the germline V gene are DFQATT and SNEGSKA (reference sequence). The CDR3 is CSGGLASEQYF. The CDR3 nucleotides are TGCAGTGGGGGCCTAGCGTCCGAGCAGTACTTC.

This chain connects TRBV9 to TRBJ2-1, with a possible D match to TRBD2 (5 bases). Trimming took off 2 bases at V and 0 bases at J, with 12 bases between the two ends. CDR1 is SGDLS and CDR2 is YYNGEE in the germline V gene. The CDR3 is made up of 16 amino acids. The CDR3, as DNA: TGTGCCAGCAGCGTCGGGGATTTCAGCTCCTACAATGAGCAGTTCTTC. Translation: CASSVGDFSSYNEQFF. Full variable domain (outside the CDR3, taken from reference TRBV9 and TRBJ2-1): DSGVTQTPKHLITATGQRVTLRCSPRSGDLSVYWYQQSLDQGLQFLIQYYNGEERAKGNILERFSAQQFPDLHSELNLSSLELGDSALYFCASSVGDFSSYNEQFFGPGTRLTVL.

The rearrangement links TRBV5-4 to TRBJ2-3; 7 nucleotides line up with TRBD1. The CDR3 is 17 residues long. The V segment lost 0 bases and the J segment 2 bases; nucleotides outside the gene matches: 9. Germline V gene lookup returns CDR1 SGHNT and CDR2 YYREEE (reference sequence). The CDR3: CASSLVVTGPATDTQYF. In DNA, the CDR3 is TGTGCCAGCAGCTTGGTCGTGACAGGGCCTGCCACAGATACGCAGTATTTT.

In DNA, the CDR3 is TGTGCCAGCAGCATCGGACAGAGGAACACTGAAGCTTTCTTT. Protein sequence: CASSIGQRNTEAFF. V and J are TRBV5-5 and TRBJ1-1; tentative D call: TRBD1 (6 bases). From germline, CDR1 is SGHKS and CDR2 YYEKEE (reference sequence). V lost 4 bases, J lost 1 base, and 11 bases lay in between. The length of the CDR3 is 14 residues.

Only a few counts were recorded for this clone. Other DNA sequences within the sample encode an identical CDR3. The chain recombines TRBV5-1 with TRBJ2-7; 9 positions agree with TRBD2. CDR3 size: 14 residues. CDR1 is SGHRS and CDR2 is YFSETQ in the germline V gene. V trimming: 0 bases; J trimming: 3 bases; junction bases outside the gene matches: 1. The CDR3 here is CASSLGSGSYEQYF. The CDR3 DNA sequence: TGCGCCAGCAGCTTGGGTAGCGGGAGCTACGAGCAGTACTTC.

CDR3 nucleotide sequence: TGCGCCAGCAGTGAAAACGGGAACACCGGGGAGCTGTTTTTT. It encodes CASSENGNTGELFF. The V call is TRBV10-1, the J call TRBJ2-2; D is unresolved. The CDR3 spans 14 residues. From germline, CDR1 is WNHNN and CDR2 SYGVQD (reference sequence). V was cut by 3 bases and J by 1 base, with 6 bases left in between.